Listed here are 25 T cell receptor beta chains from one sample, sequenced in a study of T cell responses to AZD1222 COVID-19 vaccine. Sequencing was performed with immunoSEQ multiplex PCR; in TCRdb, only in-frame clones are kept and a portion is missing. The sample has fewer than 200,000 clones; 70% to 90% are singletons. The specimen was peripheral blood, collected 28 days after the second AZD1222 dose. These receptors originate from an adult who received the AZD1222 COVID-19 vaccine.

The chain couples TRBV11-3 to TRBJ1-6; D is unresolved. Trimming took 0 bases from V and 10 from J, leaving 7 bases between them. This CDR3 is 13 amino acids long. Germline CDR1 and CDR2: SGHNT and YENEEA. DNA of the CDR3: TGTGCCAGCAGCTTAGATTTATACTCACCCCTCCACTTT. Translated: CASSLDLYSPLHF.

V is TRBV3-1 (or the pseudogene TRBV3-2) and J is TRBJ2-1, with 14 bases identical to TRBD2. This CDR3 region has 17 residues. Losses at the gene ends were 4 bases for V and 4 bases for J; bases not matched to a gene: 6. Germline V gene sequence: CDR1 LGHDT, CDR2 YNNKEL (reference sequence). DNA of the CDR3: TGTGCCAGCAGCCTCGGACTAGCGGGGGGCTTGTACAATGAGCAGTTCTTC. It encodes CASSLGLAGGLYNEQFF.

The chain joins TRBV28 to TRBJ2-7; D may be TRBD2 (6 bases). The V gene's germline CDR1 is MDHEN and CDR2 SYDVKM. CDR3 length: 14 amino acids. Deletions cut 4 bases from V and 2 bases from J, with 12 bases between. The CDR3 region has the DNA TGTGCCAGCAGTTCGGCGGGGATAGCCTACGAGCAGTACTTC. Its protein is CASSSAGIAYEQYF.

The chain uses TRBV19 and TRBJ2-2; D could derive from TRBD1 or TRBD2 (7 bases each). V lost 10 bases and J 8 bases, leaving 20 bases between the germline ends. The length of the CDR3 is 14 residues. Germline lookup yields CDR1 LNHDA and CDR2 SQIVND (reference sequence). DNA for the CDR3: TGTGCCACCCAAGGGAGGGGGCGCGGGGGGGAGCTGTTTTTT. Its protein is CATQGRGRGGELFF.

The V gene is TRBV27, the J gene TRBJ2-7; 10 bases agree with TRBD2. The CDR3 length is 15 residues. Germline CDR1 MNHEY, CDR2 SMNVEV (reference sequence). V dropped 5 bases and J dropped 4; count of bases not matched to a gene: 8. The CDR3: CASSLLAGARYEQYF. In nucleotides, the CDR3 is TGTGCCAGCAGTCTCCTAGCGGGGGCCCGTTACGAGCAGTACTTC.

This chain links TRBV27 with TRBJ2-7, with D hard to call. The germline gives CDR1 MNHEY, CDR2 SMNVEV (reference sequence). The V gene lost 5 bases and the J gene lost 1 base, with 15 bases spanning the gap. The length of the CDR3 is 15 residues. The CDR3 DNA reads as TGTGCCAGCAGTCCCTACTCGGTGGGGTCCTACGAGCAGTACTTC. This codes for CASSPYSVGSYEQYF.

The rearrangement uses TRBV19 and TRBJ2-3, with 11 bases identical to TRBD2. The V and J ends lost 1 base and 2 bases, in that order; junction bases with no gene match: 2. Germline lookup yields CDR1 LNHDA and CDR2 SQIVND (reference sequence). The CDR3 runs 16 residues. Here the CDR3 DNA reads TGTGCCAGTAGTATAGGACTAGCGGGGATCACAGATACGCAGTATTTT. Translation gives CASSIGLAGITDTQYF.

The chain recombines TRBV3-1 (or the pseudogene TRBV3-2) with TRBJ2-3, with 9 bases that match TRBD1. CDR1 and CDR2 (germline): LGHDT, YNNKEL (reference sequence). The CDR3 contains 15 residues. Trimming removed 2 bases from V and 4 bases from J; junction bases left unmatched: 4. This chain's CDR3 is CASSQRRQGADTQYF. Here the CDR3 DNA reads TGTGCCAGCAGCCAACGGAGACAGGGGGCAGATACGCAGTATTTT.

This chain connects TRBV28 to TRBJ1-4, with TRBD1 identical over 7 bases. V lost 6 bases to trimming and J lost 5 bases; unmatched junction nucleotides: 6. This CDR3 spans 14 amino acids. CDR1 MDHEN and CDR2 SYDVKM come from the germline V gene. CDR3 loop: CASRQTGSNEKLFF. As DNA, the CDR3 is TGTGCCAGCAGACAGACAGGGTCGAATGAAAAACTGTTTTTT.

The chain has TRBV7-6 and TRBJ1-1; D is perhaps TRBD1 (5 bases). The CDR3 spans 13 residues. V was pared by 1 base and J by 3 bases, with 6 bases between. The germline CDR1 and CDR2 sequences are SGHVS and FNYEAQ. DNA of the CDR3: TGTGCCAGCAGCTTAGAAGGGGACACTGAAGCTTTCTTT. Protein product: CASSLEGDTEAFF.

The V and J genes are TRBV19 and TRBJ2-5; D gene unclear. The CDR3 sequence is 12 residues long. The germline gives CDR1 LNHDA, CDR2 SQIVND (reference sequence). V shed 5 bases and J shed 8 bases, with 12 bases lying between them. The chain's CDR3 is CASSLDPATQYF. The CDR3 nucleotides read TGTGCCAGTAGTTTGGACCCCGCCACCCAGTACTTC.

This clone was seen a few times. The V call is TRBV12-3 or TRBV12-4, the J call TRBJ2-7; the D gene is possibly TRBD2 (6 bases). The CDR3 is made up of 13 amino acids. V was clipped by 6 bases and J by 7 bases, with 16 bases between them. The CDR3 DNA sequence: TGTGCCAGCAGGGGGACTCGAGAGGGGGAGCAGTACTTC. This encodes CASRGTREGEQYF.

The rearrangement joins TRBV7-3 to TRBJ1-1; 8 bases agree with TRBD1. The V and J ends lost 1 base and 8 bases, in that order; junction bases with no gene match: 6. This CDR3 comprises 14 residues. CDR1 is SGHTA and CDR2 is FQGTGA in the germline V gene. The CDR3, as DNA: TGTGCCAGCAGCTTAAATGGACAGGGCCGCGAAGCTTTCTTT. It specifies CASSLNGQGREAFF.

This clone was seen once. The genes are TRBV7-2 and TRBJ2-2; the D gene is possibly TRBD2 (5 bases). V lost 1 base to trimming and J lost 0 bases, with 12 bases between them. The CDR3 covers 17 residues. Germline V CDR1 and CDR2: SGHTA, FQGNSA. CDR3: CASSLDLSGANTGELFF. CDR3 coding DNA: TGTGCCAGCAGCTTAGATTTAAGCGGAGCGAACACCGGGGAGCTGTTTTTT.

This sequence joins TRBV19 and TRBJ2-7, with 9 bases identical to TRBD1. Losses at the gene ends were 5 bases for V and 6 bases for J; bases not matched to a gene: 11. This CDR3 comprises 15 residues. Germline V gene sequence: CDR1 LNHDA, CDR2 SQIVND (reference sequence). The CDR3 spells CASSGTGGFGREQYF. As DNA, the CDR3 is TGTGCCAGTAGTGGCACAGGGGGCTTTGGTCGCGAGCAGTACTTC.

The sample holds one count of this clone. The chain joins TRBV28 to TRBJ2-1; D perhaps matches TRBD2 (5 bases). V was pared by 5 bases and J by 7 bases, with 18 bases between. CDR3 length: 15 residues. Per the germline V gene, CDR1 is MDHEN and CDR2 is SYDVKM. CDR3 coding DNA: TGTGCCAGCAGTCCTGGTAGCGCCCGTAGGAATGAGCAGTTCTTC. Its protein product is CASSPGSARRNEQFF.

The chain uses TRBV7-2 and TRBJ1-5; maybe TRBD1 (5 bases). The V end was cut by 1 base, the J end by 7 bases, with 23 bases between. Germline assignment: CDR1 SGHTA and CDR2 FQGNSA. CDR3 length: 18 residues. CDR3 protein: CASSLDSLGEPPRQPQHF. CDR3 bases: TGTGCCAGCAGCTTAGATTCTCTGGGGGAGCCCCCAAGACAGCCCCAGCATTTT.

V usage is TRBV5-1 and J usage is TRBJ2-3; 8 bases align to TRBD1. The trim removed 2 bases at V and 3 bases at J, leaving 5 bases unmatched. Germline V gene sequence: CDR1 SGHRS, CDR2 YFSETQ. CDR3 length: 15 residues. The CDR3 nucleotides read TGCGCCAGCAGCTTTTACAGGGGGATGACAGATACGCAGTATTTT. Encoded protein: CASSFYRGMTDTQYF.

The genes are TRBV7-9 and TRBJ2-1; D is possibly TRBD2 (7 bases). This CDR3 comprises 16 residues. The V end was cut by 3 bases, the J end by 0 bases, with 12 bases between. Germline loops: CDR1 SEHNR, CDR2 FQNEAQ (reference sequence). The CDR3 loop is CASSFGEGVSYNEQFF. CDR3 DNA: TGTGCCAGCAGCTTTGGGGAGGGGGTCTCCTACAATGAGCAGTTCTTC.

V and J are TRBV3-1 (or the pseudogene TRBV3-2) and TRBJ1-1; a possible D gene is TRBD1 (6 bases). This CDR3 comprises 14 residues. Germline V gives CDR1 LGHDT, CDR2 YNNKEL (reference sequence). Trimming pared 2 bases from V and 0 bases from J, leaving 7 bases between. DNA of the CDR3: TGTGCCAGCAGCCAAAGGGGGGTGAACACTGAAGCTTTCTTT. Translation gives CASSQRGVNTEAFF.

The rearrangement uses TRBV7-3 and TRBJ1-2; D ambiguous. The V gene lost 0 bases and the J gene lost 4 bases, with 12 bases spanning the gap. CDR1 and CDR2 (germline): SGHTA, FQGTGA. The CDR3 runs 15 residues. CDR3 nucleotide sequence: TGTGCCAGCAGCTTAACGCCCGGGAGGCCCTATGGCTACACCTTC. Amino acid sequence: CASSLTPGRPYGYTF.

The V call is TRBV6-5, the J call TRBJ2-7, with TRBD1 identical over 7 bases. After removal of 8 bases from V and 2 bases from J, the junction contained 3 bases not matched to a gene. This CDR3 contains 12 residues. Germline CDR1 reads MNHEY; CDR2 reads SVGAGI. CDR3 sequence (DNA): TGTGCCAGCTTGACAGGGACCTACGAGCAGTACTTC. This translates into CASLTGTYEQYF.

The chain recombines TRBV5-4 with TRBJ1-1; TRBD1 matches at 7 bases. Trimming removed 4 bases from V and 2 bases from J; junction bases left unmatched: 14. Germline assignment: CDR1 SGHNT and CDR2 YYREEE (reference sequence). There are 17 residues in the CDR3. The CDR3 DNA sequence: TGTGCCAGCAGCCGAGGGGGCCAGGGGGTATTAAACACTGAAGCTTTCTTT. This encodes CASSRGGQGVLNTEAFF. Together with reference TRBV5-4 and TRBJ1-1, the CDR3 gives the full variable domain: ETGVTQSPTHLIKTRGQQVTLRCSSQSGHNTVSWYQQALGQGPQFIFQYYREEENGRGNFPPRFSGLQFPNYSSELNVNALELDDSALYLCASSRGGQGVLNTEAFFGQGTRLTVV.

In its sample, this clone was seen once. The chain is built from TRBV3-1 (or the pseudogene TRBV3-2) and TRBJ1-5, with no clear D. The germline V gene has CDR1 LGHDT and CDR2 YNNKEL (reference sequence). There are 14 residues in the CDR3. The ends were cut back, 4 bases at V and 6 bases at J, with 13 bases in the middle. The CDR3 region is CASSRSLVGQPQHF. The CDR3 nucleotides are TGTGCCAGCAGCCGGTCCCTCGTCGGTCAGCCCCAGCATTTT.

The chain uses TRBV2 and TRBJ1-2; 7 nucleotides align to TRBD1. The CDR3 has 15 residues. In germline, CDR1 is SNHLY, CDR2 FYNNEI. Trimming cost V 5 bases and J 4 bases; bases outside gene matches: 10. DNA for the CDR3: TGTGCCAGCAGTATTAGGACAGGCGACGCCTATGGCTACACCTTC. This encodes CASSIRTGDAYGYTF.